This paragraph covers one T cell receptor (beta chain) sequence. The data belong to a study of OX40 agonist ivuxolimab in advanced cancers. Study-wide context: Partial responses were seen in three patients, one with hepatocellular carcinoma and two with cutaneous melanoma.

Libraries were prepared by immunoSEQ multiplex PCR; TCRdb keeps only in-frame clonotypes and omits some of them. The sample lists tens of thousands of clones; around 91% were seen once. The V and J ends lost 2 bases and 0 bases respectively, with 13 bases between them. The length of the CDR3 is 16 residues. From germline, CDR1 is MNHNS and CDR2 SASEGT. This receptor was identified in an adult with an advanced solid tumor such as melanoma, head and neck, liver or kidney cancer. Sequenced material: CD4+ or CD8+ T cells sorted from blood, taken in a trial of the OX40 agonist ivuxolimab. The chain has TRBV6-1 and TRBJ1-1; D is uncertain. CDR3 in DNA: TGTGCCAGCAGTGAATCCCTATCAGCAGTGAACACTGAAGCTTTCTTT. Protein product: CASSESLSAVNTEAFF.